The next 13 T cell receptor beta chains were all read from a single sample in a study of Ad26.COV2.S vaccination and SARS-CoV-2 variants. Treatment indicated: approximately 18 received Ad26.COV2.S at low or high dose, single or two shots; five or six received placebo; per-sample allocation not given. Specimen acquisition occurred on day 63 following the initial vaccine or placebo injection. TCRdb's copy holds only in-frame clones and misses some; the assay was immunoSEQ multiplex PCR. This table has under 550,000 clones, more than 80% appearing once. This sample comprised peripheral blood, obtained in a trial of Ad26.COV2.S vaccine versus placebo. The source is a person aged 18-65 years who received the Ad26.COV2.S COVID-19 vaccine or a placebo.

This clone was observed a single time. The rearrangement links TRBV24-1 to TRBJ1-5; D gene ambiguous. V was trimmed by 7 bases and J by 0 bases, leaving 21 bases between them. The CDR3 is made up of 18 amino acids. CDR1 and CDR2 (germline): KGHDR, SFDVKD. CDR3 protein: CATSPIWVGTDSNQPQHF. The CDR3 DNA sequence: TGTGCCACCAGCCCTATATGGGTGGGAACGGATAGCAATCAGCCCCAGCATTTT.

The chain has TRBV7-6 and TRBJ2-5; D not certain. The CDR3 totals 12 residues. Germline V gene lookup returns CDR1 SGHVS and CDR2 FNYEAQ. The V end was cut by 3 bases, the J end by 2 bases, with 4 bases between. CDR3 nucleotides: TGTGCCAGCAGCTTGGTACAAGAGACCCAGTACTTC. The encoded protein is CASSLVQETQYF.

This clone was found a few times. The CDR3 coding sequence is TGTGCCAGCAGGCAGTCTAACTATGGCTACACCTTC. This gives the protein CASRQSNYGYTF. This chain links TRBV28 with TRBJ1-2; no clear D. The CDR3 loop spans 12 amino acids. V shed 6 bases and J shed 0 bases, with 5 bases lying between them. Germline V gives CDR1 MDHEN, CDR2 SYDVKM.

The chain carries TRBV18 and TRBJ2-6; D perhaps matches TRBD2 (5 bases). The germline V and J ends were trimmed by 1 base and 0 bases, with 10 bases remaining between them. The length of the CDR3 is 17 residues. The germline V gene encodes CDR1 KGHSH and CDR2 LQKENI. The CDR3 reads CASSPLGSGSGANVLTF. The CDR3 DNA sequence: TGTGCCAGCTCACCACTTGGAAGCGGCTCTGGGGCCAACGTCCTGACTTTC.

The J gene is TRBJ1-6, the V gene TRBV18; D may be TRBD1 (6 bases). Germline values: CDR1 KGHSH, CDR2 LQKENI. V lost 3 bases and J 4 bases, leaving 13 bases between the germline ends. The CDR3 length is 16 residues. The CDR3 bases are TGTGCCAGCTCACCGACCCTGGGGGCTTATAATTCACCCCTCCACTTT. It yields the protein CASSPTLGAYNSPLHF.

The genes are TRBV7-9 and TRBJ1-1; 9 bases are shared with TRBD1. CDR1 is SEHNR, CDR2 FQNEAQ, per germline (reference sequence). The CDR3 has 17 residues. V lost 5 bases, J lost 7 bases, and 17 bases stayed unmatched. The CDR3 DNA reads TGTGCCAGCAGCGAAACAGGGGGCGTATCTCCCCCGGGTGAAGCTTTCTTT. As protein: CASSETGGVSPPGEAFF.

The rearrangement uses TRBV7-2 and TRBJ1-5; D perhaps matches TRBD1 (6 bases). The V and J ends lost 6 bases and 0 bases respectively, with 15 bases between them. The germline gives CDR1 SGHTA, CDR2 FQGNSA. The length of the CDR3 is 16 residues. CDR3 DNA sequence: TGTGCCAGCAGTCTTGGGGGGGCCAATAGCAATCAGCCCCAGCATTTT. Translation: CASSLGGANSNQPQHF.

The chain carries TRBV5-1 and TRBJ2-1, with D maybe TRBD2 (6 bases). There are 15 residues in the CDR3. Germline CDR1 SGHRS, CDR2 YFSETQ. V dropped 4 bases and J dropped 9 bases, with 20 bases sitting between them. This chain's CDR3 is CASSPPGLQEGEQFF. In DNA, the CDR3 is TGCGCCAGCAGCCCTCCGGGACTCCAGGAGGGTGAGCAGTTCTTC.

V usage is TRBV19 and J usage is TRBJ1-1, with D hard to call. The length of the CDR3 is 13 residues. The ends were cut back, 3 bases at V and 1 base at J, with 6 bases in the middle. The germline CDR1 and CDR2 sequences are LNHDA and SQIVND (reference sequence). The CDR3 DNA reads TGTGCCAGTAGTATGGCCCGGAACACTGAAGCTTTCTTT. It specifies CASSMARNTEAFF.

The count of this clone is one. The rearrangement joins TRBV2 to TRBJ2-7, with unresolved D. Germline V gene data show CDR1 as SNHLY and CDR2 as FYNNEI. The CDR3 loop spans 14 amino acids. Trimming shortened V by 3 bases and J by 0 bases, and 9 bases separated the two germline ends. The CDR3 coding sequence is TGTGCCAGCAGTGAGCAGGCTACCTCCTACGAGCAGTACTTC. Translation gives CASSEQATSYEQYF.

This chain connects TRBV7-9 to TRBJ1-3; the D gene is possibly TRBD1 (5 bases). The V end lost 6 bases, the J end lost 4 bases, and 16 bases lay between the germline ends. Germline V gene lookup returns CDR1 SEHNR and CDR2 FQNEAQ (reference sequence). The CDR3 is 15 residues long. Here the CDR3 reads CASRLGTESGNTIYF. The CDR3 DNA reads TGTGCCAGCAGGCTCGGGACCGAGAGCGGAAACACCATATATTTT. The complete variable domain, with remaining parts taken from reference TRBV7-9 and TRBJ1-3, reads DTGVSQNPRHKITKRGQNVTFRCDPISEHNRLYWYRQTLGQGPEFLTYFQNEAQLEKSRLLSDRFSAERPKGSFSTLEIQRTEQGDSAMYLCASRLGTESGNTIYFGEGSWLTVV.

V is TRBV29-1 and J is TRBJ2-1, with TRBD2 matching over 7 bases. The CDR3 has 16 residues. The V and J ends lost 6 bases and 0 bases, in that order; junction bases with no gene match: 11. CDR1 is SQVTM and CDR2 is ANQGSEA in the germline V gene. The CDR3 sequence is CSVGGASGSSYNEQFF. CDR3 nucleotides: TGCAGCGTCGGTGGGGCTAGCGGTAGCTCCTACAATGAGCAGTTCTTC.

This chain uses TRBV6-5 with TRBJ2-1; no clear D gene. V lost 0 bases and J 5 bases, leaving 11 bases between the germline ends. Germline loops: CDR1 MNHEY, CDR2 SVGAGI. CDR3 size: 15 residues. The CDR3 loop reads CASSYSNWVDNEQFF. CDR3 coding DNA: TGTGCCAGCAGTTACTCGAACTGGGTTGACAATGAGCAGTTCTTC.